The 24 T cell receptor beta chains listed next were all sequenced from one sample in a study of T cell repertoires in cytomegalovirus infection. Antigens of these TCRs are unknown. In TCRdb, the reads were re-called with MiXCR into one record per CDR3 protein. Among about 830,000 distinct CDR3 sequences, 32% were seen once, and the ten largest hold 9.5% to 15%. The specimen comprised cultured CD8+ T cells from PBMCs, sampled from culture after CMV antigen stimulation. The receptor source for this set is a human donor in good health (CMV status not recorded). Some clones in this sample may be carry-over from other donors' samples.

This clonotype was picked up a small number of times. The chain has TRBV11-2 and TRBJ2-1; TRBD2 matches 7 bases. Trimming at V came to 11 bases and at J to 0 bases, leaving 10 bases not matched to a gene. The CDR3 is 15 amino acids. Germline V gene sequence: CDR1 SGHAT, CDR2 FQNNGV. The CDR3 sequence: CAVQGRGSSYNEQFF. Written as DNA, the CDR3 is TGTGCCGTACAAGGGCGGGGGAGCTCCTACAATGAGCAGTTCTTC.

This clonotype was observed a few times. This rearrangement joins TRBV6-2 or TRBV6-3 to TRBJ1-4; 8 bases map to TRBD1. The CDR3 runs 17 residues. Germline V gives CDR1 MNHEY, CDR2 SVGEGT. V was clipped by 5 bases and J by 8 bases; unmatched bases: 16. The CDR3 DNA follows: TGTGCCAGCAGTAAGAACCAGGGGGCGACGTGGGACGAAAAACTGTTTTTT. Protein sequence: CASSKNQGATWDEKLFF.

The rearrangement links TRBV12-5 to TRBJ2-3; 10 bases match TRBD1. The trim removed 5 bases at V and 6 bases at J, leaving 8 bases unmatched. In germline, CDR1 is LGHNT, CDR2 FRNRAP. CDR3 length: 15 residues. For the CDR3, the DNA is TGTGCTAGTGGTCCTGGGACAGGGGTTTGGGATACGCAGTATTTT. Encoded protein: CASGPGTGVWDTQYF.

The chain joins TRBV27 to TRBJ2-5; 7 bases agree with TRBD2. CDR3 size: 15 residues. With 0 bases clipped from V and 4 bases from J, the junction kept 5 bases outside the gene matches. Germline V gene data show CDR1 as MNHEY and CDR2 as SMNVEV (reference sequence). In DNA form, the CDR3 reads TGTGCCAGCAGTTTATCGAGCGGGGTAGTAGAGACCCAGTACTTC. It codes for CASSLSSGVVETQYF.

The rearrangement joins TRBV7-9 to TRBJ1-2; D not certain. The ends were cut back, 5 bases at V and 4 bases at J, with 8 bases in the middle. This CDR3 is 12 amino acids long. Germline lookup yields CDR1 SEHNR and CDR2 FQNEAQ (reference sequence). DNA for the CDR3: TGTGCCAGCAGCCAGAACCTCTATGGCTACACCTTC. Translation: CASSQNLYGYTF. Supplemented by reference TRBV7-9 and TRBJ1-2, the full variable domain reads DTGVSQNPRHKITKRGQNVTFRCDPISEHNRLYWYRQTLGQGPEFLTYFQNEAQLEKSRLLSDRFSAERPKGSFSTLEIQRTEQGDSAMYLCASSQNLYGYTFGSGTRLTVV.

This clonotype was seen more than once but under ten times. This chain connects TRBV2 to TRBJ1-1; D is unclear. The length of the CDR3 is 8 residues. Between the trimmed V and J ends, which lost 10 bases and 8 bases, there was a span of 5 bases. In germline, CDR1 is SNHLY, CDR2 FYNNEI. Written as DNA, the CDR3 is TGTGCCAAACGAGAAGCTTTCTTT. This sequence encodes CAKREAFF.

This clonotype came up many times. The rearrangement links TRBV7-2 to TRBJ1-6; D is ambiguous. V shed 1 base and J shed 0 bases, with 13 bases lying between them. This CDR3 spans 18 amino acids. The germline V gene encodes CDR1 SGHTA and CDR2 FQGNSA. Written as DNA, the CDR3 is TGTGCCAGCAGCTTAGTTTCAGCTCCGAGCTCCTATAATTCACCCCTCCACTTT. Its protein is CASSLVSAPSSYNSPLHF.

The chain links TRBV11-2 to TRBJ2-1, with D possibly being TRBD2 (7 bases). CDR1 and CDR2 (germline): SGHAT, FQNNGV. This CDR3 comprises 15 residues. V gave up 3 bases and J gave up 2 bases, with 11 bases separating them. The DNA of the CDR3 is TGTGCCAGCAGCTTCCGGGGGGCCCCCTACAATGAGCAGTTCTTC. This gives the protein CASSFRGAPYNEQFF.

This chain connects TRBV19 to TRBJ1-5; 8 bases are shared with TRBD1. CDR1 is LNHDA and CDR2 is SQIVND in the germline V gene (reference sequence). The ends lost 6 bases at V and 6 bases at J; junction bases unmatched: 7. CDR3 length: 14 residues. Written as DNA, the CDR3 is TGTGCCAGTAGCCGAGACAGGGGACCTCAGCCCCAGCATTTT. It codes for CASSRDRGPQPQHF.

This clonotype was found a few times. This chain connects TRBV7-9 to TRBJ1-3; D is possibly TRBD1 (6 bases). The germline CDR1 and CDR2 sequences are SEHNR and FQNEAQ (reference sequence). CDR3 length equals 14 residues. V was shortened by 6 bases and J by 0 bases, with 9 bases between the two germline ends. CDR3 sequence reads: CASRDSPSGNTIYF. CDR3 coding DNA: TGTGCCAGCAGGGACAGCCCCTCTGGAAACACCATATATTTT.

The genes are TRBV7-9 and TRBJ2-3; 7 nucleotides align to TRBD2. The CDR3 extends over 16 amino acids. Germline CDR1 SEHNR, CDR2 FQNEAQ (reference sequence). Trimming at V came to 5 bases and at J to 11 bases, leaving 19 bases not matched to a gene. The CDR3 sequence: CASSPRGASGPGGQYF. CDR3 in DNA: TGTGCCAGCAGCCCGCGGGGTGCTAGCGGACCCGGTGGGCAGTATTTT.

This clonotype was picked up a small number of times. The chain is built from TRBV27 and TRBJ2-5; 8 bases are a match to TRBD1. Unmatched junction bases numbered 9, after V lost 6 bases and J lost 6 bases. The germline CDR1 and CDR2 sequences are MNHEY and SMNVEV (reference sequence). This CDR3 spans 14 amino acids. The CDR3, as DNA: TGTGCCAGCAGGAGGACAGGGCTCGGACAGACCCAGTACTTC. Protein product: CASRRTGLGQTQYF.

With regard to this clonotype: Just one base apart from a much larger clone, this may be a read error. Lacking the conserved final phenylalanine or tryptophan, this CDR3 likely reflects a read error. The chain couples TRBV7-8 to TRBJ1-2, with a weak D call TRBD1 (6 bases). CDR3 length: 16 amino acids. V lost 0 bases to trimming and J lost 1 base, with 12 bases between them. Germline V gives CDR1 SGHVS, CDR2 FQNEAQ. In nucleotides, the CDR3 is TGTGCCAGCAGCTTAGCCGCCAGACAGGTTAACTATGGCTACACCATC. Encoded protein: CASSLAARQVNYGYTI.

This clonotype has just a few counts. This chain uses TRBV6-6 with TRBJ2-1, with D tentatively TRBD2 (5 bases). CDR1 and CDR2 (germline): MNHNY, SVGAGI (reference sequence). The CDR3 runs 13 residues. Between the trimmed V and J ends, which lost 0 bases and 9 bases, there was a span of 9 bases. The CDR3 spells CASSYSLDTEQFF. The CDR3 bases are TGTGCCAGCAGTTACTCACTAGACACTGAGCAGTTCTTC.

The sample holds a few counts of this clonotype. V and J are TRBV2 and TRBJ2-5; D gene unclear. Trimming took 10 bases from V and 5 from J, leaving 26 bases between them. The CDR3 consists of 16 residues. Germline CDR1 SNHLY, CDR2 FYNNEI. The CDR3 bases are TGTGCCATACTTTATGACCGGAGCAAGGGAAGGGAGACCCAGTACTTC. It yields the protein CAILYDRSKGRETQYF.

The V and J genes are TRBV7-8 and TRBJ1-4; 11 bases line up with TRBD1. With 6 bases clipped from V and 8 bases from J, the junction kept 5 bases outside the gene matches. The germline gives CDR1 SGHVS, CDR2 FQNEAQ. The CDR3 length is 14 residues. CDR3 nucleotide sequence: TGTGCCAGCAGACGGACAGGGGGCAGGGAAAAACTGTTTTTT. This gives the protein CASRRTGGREKLFF.

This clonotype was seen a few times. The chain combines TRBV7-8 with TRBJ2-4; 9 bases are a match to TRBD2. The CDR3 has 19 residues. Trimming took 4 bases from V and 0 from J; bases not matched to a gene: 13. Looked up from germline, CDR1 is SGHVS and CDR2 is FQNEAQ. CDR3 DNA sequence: TGTGCCAGCAGCTCTCCGACTAGCGGAGGCCTCCTAGCCAAAAACATTCAGTACTTC. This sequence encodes CASSSPTSGGLLAKNIQYF.

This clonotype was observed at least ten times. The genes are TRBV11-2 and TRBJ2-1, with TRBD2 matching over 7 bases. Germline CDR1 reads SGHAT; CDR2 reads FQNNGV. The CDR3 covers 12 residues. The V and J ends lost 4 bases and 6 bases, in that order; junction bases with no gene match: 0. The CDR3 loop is CASSWEGNEQFF. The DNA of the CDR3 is TGTGCCAGCAGCTGGGAGGGCAATGAGCAGTTCTTC.

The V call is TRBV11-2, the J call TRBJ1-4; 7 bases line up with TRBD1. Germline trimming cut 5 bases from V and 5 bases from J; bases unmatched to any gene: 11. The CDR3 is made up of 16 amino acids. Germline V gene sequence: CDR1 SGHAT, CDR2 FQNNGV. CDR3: CASSRPQTGYNEKLFF. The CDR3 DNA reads TGTGCCAGCAGCAGACCCCAGACAGGGTACAATGAAAAACTGTTTTTT.

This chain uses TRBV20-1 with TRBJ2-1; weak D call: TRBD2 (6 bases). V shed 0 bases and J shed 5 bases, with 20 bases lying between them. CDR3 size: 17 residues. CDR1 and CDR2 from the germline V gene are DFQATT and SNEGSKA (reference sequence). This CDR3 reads CSARDLLGGNPHNEQFF. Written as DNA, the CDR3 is TGCAGTGCTAGAGATCTCCTAGGCGGGAATCCCCACAATGAGCAGTTCTTC.

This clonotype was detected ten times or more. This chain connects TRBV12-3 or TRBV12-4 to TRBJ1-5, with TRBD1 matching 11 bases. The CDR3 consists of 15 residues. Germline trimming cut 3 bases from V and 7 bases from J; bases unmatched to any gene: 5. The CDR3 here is CASSFGTGGLQPQHF. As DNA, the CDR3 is TGTGCCAGCAGTTTCGGGACAGGGGGTTTGCAGCCCCAGCATTTT.

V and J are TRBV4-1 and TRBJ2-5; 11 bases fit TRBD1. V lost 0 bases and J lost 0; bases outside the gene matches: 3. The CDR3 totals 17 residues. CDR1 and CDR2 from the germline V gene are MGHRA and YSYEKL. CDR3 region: CASSQEPGQGDQETQYF. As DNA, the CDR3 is TGCGCCAGCAGCCAAGAACCGGGACAGGGGGACCAAGAGACCCAGTACTTC.

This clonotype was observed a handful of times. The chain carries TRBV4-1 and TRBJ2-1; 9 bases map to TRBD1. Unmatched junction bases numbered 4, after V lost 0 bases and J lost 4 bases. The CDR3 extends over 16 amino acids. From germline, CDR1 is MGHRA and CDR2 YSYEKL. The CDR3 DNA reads TGCGCCAGCAGCCAAGAGGGGGACAGGGTTTACAATGAGCAGTTCTTC. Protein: CASSQEGDRVYNEQFF.

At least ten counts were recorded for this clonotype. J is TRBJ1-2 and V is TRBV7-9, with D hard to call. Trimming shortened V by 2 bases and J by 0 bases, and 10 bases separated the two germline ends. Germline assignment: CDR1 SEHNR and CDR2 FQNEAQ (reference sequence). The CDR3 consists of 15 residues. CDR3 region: CASSLRTEANYGYTF. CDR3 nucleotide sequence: TGTGCCAGCAGCTTACGGACGGAGGCTAACTATGGCTACACCTTC. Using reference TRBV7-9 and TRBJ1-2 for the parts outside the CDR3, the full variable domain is DTGVSQNPRHKITKRGQNVTFRCDPISEHNRLYWYRQTLGQGPEFLTYFQNEAQLEKSRLLSDRFSAERPKGSFSTLEIQRTEQGDSAMYLCASSLRTEANYGYTFGSGTRLTVV.